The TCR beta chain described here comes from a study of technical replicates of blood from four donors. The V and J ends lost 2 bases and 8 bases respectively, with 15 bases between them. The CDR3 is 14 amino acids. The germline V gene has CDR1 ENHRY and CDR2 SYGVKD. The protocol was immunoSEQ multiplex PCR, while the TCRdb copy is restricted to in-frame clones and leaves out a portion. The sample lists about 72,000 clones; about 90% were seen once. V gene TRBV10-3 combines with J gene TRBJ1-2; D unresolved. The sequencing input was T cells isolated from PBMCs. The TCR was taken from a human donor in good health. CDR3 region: CAISESPPRVGYTF. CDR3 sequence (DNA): TGTGCCATCAGTGAGAGCCCGCCGAGGGTAGGCTACACCTTC.